Each of the 30 T cell receptor beta chains below was sequenced from the same sample in a study of T cell clonality in common variable immunodeficiency. Clones were read by immunoSEQ multiplex PCR, and TCRdb kept only the in-frame ones, dropping some. Listed for the sample are about 37,000 clones, none seen a single time. Sample: peripheral blood mononuclear cells. These receptors were taken from a person aged 18 to 70 in good health.

This clone occurred many times. Read data end 3 residues before the CDR3 end; the end is taken from the germline J gene. The chain couples TRBV19 to TRBJ1-3; 9 bases agree with TRBD1. This CDR3 spans 15 amino acids. V shed 4 bases and J 2 bases; nucleotides not matched to a gene: 3. Germline loops: CDR1 LNHDA, CDR2 SQIVND (reference sequence). Here the CDR3 reads CASSTGTGPGNTIYF. The DNA read from the CDR3 is TGTGCCAGTAGTACAGGGACAGGGCCTGGAAACACC.

This clone was observed many times. The sequence runs out 3 residues before the end of the CDR3; the remainder is reconstructed from the germline J gene. V usage is TRBV2 and J usage is TRBJ2-2; 12 nucleotides line up with TRBD2. V lost 4 bases, J lost 7 bases, and 4 bases stayed unmatched. CDR3 length: 15 amino acids. Per the germline V gene, CDR1 is SNHLY and CDR2 is FYNNEI. The CDR3 sequence: CASSGRLAGVGELFF. CDR3 bases read: TGTGCCAGCAGTGGTAGACTAGCGGGAGTCGGGGAG.

As concerns this clone: Sequencing ends 3 residues short of the CDR3 end; the germline J gene provides the rest. The rearrangement joins TRBV19 to TRBJ1-5; TRBD1 aligns across 8 bases. The CDR3 has 14 residues. Losses at the gene ends were 4 bases for V and 5 bases for J; bases not matched to a gene: 4. The V gene's germline CDR1 is LNHDA and CDR2 SQIVND (reference sequence). The covered CDR3 bases are TGTGCCAGTAGTACAACAGGGGGGTATCAGCCC. This codes for CASSTTGGYQP. The whole CDR3 region reads CASSTTGGYQPQHF.

This clone came up many times. The read falls 3 residues short of the CDR3 end, and the missing part is taken from the germline J gene. The chain uses TRBV19 and TRBJ2-2, with D maybe TRBD1 (6 bases). V was pared by 5 bases and J by 5 bases, with 12 bases between. This CDR3 spans 14 amino acids. Germline V CDR1 and CDR2: LNHDA, SQIVND (reference sequence). The CDR3: CASSLWTATGELFF. The CDR3 bases that were read are TGTGCCAGTAGTCTCTGGACAGCAACCGGGGAG.

This clone was picked up many times. The read gets to within 3 residues of the CDR3 end, and the germline J gene fills in the rest. This chain uses TRBV9 with TRBJ1-2, with a possible D match to TRBD1 (5 bases). Germline V gene data show CDR1 as SGDLS and CDR2 as YYNGEE. This CDR3 has 13 amino acids. V dropped 3 bases and J dropped 0 bases, with 6 bases sitting between them. CDR3 bases read: TGTGCCAGCAGCGCCAGGGCTAACTATGGC. Its translation is CASSARANYG. The whole CDR3 is CASSARANYGYTF. The full variable domain, with the rest looked up from reference TRBV9 and TRBJ1-2, is DSGVTQTPKHLITATGQRVTLRCSPRSGDLSVYWYQQSLDQGLQFLIQYYNGEERAKGNILERFSAQQFPDLHSELNLSSLELGDSALYFCASSARANYGYTFGSGTRLTVV.

This clone was detected ten times or more. The CDR3 goes on 3 residues after the read ends, and that part is filled in from the germline J gene. The chain joins TRBV19 to TRBJ1-5, with D unresolved. Per the germline V gene, CDR1 is LNHDA and CDR2 is SQIVND (reference sequence). This CDR3 spans 13 amino acids. Trimming removed 4 bases at V and 7 bases at J, with 11 bases between. Partial CDR3 DNA: TGTGCCAGTAGTACCCAGGCAGCCCAGCCC. Translating it yields CASSTQAAQP. The entire CDR3 reads CASSTQAAQPQHF.

This clone has at least ten counts. The sequence runs out 3 residues before the end of the CDR3; the remainder is reconstructed from the germline J gene. The chain combines TRBV6-2 or TRBV6-3 with TRBJ2-7; 9 bases match TRBD2. V shed 6 bases and J 0 bases; nucleotides not matched to a gene: 3. Germline CDR1 reads MNHEY; CDR2 reads SVGEGT. The length of the CDR3 is 14 residues. The sequenced CDR3 bases are TGTGCCAGCAGACGACTAGCGGACTCCTACGAG. It yields the protein CASRRLADSYE. The full CDR3 reads CASRRLADSYEQYF.

This clone appeared many times. The junction shows a germline mismatch at one end, possibly a read error. The CDR3 is cut off 3 residues early in the read; its end comes from the germline J gene. The rearrangement joins TRBV7-7 to TRBJ2-5, with a tentative D call TRBD1 (5 bases). Germline V gene data show CDR1 as SSHAT and CDR2 as FNYEAQ (reference sequence). This CDR3 has 14 amino acids. CDR3 sequence reads: CASSPQGRFETQYF. Partial CDR3 DNA: TGTGCTAGCAGCCCTCAGGGAAGGTTCGAGACC. Combining the CDR3 with reference TRBV7-7 and TRBJ2-5 gives the whole variable domain GAGVSQSPRYKVTKRGQDVTLRCDPISSHATLYWYQQALGQGPEFLTYFNYEAQPDKSGLPSDRFSAERPEGSISTLTIQRTEQRDSAMYRCASSPQGRFETQYFGPGTRLLVL.

This clone occurred many times. The read comes to an end 3 residues before the CDR3 does, leaving the germline J gene to fill in the end. The chain carries TRBV6-1 and TRBJ1-1; D is possibly TRBD1 (6 bases). Germline loops: CDR1 MNHNS, CDR2 SASEGT. This CDR3 region has 13 residues. The CDR3: CASSQGQPAEAFF. The DNA read from the CDR3 is TGTGCCAGCAGTCAAGGACAGCCCGCCGAA.

This clone was detected only a few times. The CDR3 extends 3 residues past the end of the read, so its final part is completed from the germline J gene. V is TRBV7-9 and J is TRBJ2-7, with D perhaps matching TRBD2 (6 bases). V lost 4 bases and J 3 bases, leaving 10 bases between the germline ends. This CDR3 comprises 13 residues. Per the germline V gene, CDR1 is SEHNR and CDR2 is FQNEAQ (reference sequence). Partial CDR3 DNA: TGTGCCAGCAGCTCAGGGACTCTCTACGAG. Amino acid sequence: CASSSGTLYE. The whole CDR3 is CASSSGTLYEQYF.

This clone was seen repeatedly, ten times or more. Read data end 3 residues before the CDR3 end; the end is taken from the germline J gene. This sequence joins TRBV5-1 and TRBJ2-7; no definite D call. The CDR3 consists of 13 residues. The germline CDR1 and CDR2 sequences are SGHRS and YFSETQ. Trimming removed 2 bases at V and 6 bases at J, with 12 bases between. The sequenced CDR3 bases are TGCGCCAGCAGCTTTTCTATACGGGTCGAG. This encodes CASSFSIRVE. The entire CDR3 is CASSFSIRVEQYF.

This clone was found many times. One end of the junction is discordant with germline, which a read error may explain. The read halts 3 residues ahead of the CDR3 end, with the missing end drawn from the germline J gene. The chain uses TRBV4-2 and TRBJ2-3; 7 nucleotides agree with TRBD2. This CDR3 region has 15 residues. Germline V gene lookup returns CDR1 LGHNA and CDR2 YNFKEQ. The chain's CDR3 is CASSQGRGSTDTQYF. The DNA read from the CDR3 is TGCGCCAGCAGCCAAGGGCGGGGGAGCACAGATACG.

This clone was counted at least ten times. The read halts 3 residues ahead of the CDR3 end, with the missing end drawn from the germline J gene. This chain joins TRBV6-2 or TRBV6-3 and TRBJ1-2; 7 nucleotides agree with TRBD1. The CDR3 consists of 14 residues. Germline V gene sequence: CDR1 MNHEY, CDR2 SVGEGT. Trimming took 7 bases from V and 2 from J; bases not matched to a gene: 7. CDR3: CASITQQGNYGYTF. CDR3 DNA, as far as it was read: TGTGCCAGCATCACTCAACAGGGGAACTATGGC.

This clone was observed at least ten times. The sequence runs out 3 residues before the end of the CDR3; the remainder is reconstructed from the germline J gene. Other DNA sequences within the sample encode an identical CDR3. The rearrangement links TRBV18 to TRBJ2-7; TRBD1 agrees at 9 bases. The CDR3 is made up of 13 amino acids. Germline V gene lookup returns CDR1 KGHSH and CDR2 LQKENI. V gave up 5 bases and J gave up 4 bases; unmatched junction bases: 3. CDR3 DNA, as far as it was read: TGTGCCAGCTCATCAGGACAGGGGTACGAG. This encodes CASSSGQGYE. The entire CDR3 protein reads CASSSGQGYEQYF.

In this sample, this clone turned up many times. The observed sequence ends 3 residues before the CDR3 terminus, with the missing tail filled in from the germline J gene. The J gene is TRBJ2-7, the V gene TRBV10-3; the match to TRBD1 covers 7 bases. J gave up 1 base and V 5 bases, and 8 bases lay outside the gene matches. The CDR3 extends over 15 amino acids. From germline, CDR1 is ENHRY and CDR2 SYGVKD. The covered CDR3 bases are TGTGCCATCAGTACAAAGACAGGGTTGTCCTACGAG. This gives the protein CAISTKTGLSYE. The full CDR3 sequence reads CAISTKTGLSYEQYF.

This clone was seen many times. The sequence runs out 3 residues before the end of the CDR3; the remainder is reconstructed from the germline J gene. This rearrangement joins TRBV20-1 to TRBJ2-1; maybe TRBD1 (6 bases). Germline CDR1 is DFQATT and CDR2 is SNEGSKA (reference sequence). This CDR3 is 14 amino acids long. The V and J ends lost 3 bases and 7 bases respectively, with 16 bases between them. CDR3 loop: CSASHGQSRNEQFF. The CDR3 DNA, read in part, is TGCAGTGCTAGTCACGGACAGAGTAGAAATGAG.

This clone occurred many times. Read sequence stops 3 residues before the CDR3 end, and the germline J gene provides the missing end. The genes are TRBV6-2 or TRBV6-3 and TRBJ2-1, with D maybe TRBD2 (5 bases). Trimming removed 6 bases at V and 0 bases at J, with 15 bases between. The CDR3 consists of 16 residues. The V gene's germline CDR1 is MNHEY and CDR2 SVGEGT. The CDR3 bases that were read are TGTGCCAGCAGAATAAGCGGCGGAAGCTCCTACAATGAG. Its protein is CASRISGGSSYNE. The entire CDR3 protein is CASRISGGSSYNEQFF.

This clone was counted many times. The observed sequence ends 3 residues before the CDR3 terminus, with the missing tail filled in from the germline J gene. Other nucleotide sequences in the sample specify the same CDR3. This chain uses TRBV19 with TRBJ1-5, with a weak D call TRBD1 (5 bases). Germline V gives CDR1 LNHDA, CDR2 SQIVND (reference sequence). Trimming pared 3 bases from V and 4 bases from J, leaving 10 bases between. The CDR3 has 14 amino acids. The CDR3 is CASSIRDSNQPQHF. The covered CDR3 bases are TGTGCCAGTAGTATCAGGGACTCTAATCAGCCC.

In its sample, this clone was seen many times. The read comes to an end 3 residues before the CDR3 does, leaving the germline J gene to fill in the end. The chain links TRBV18 to TRBJ2-1, with D possibly TRBD2 on 6 matching bases. V lost 6 bases to trimming and J lost 4 bases, with 22 bases between them. Germline V lookup: CDR1 KGHSH, CDR2 LQKENI. The CDR3 contains 17 residues. CDR3 amino acids: CASSKLLAGSGYNEQFF. CDR3 DNA (partial): TGTGCCAGCTCGAAACTATTGGCGGGGTCAGGTTACAATGAG.

This clone was seen ten or more times. The sequenced fragment ends 3 residues before the CDR3 boundary, so the rest is inferred from the germline J gene. The V gene is TRBV4-1, the J gene TRBJ1-1; 10 bases fit TRBD1. CDR3 length: 16 residues. CDR1 is MGHRA and CDR2 is YSYEKL in the germline V gene. The DNA read from the CDR3 is TGCGCCAGCAGCCAAGAATACAGTGGACAGGGGGATTTG. This sequence encodes CASSQEYSGQGDL. From start to end, the CDR3 is CASSQEYSGQGDLAFF.

This clone was observed many times. The missing CDR3 end, 3 residues past where the read stops, is filled in from the germline J gene. The rearrangement links TRBV13 to TRBJ2-5; no reliable D call. The CDR3 is made up of 13 amino acids. V was trimmed by 1 base and J by 5 bases, leaving 8 bases between them. Germline CDR1 and CDR2: PRHDT and FYEKMQ (reference sequence). CDR3 DNA (partial): TGTGCCAGCAGCTTAGCCCGCAGGGAGACC. Translating it yields CASSLARRET. The full CDR3 sequence reads CASSLARRETQYF.

This clone was found many times. The CDR3 is cut off 3 residues early in the read; its end comes from the germline J gene. The V and J genes are TRBV5-5 and TRBJ2-3; D ambiguous. V was cut by 2 bases and J by 6 bases, with 4 bases left in between. There are 11 residues in the CDR3. Germline lookup yields CDR1 SGHKS and CDR2 YYEKEE (reference sequence). CDR3 in amino acids: CASSFGDTQYF. CDR3 DNA, as far as it was read: TGTGCCAGCAGCTTCGGTGATACG. The variable domain in full, completed from reference TRBV5-5 and TRBJ2-3, reads DAGVTQSPTHLIKTRGQQVTLRCSPISGHKSVSWYQQVLGQGPQFIFQYYEKEERGRGNFPDRFSARQFPNYSSELNVNALLLGDSALYLCASSFGDTQYFGPGTRLTVL.

This clone was counted at least ten times. With the read ending 3 residues before the CDR3 end, the germline J gene is used to fill in that end. The chain combines TRBV29-1 with TRBJ1-1; 11 nucleotides match TRBD1. The germline V gene encodes CDR1 SQVTM and CDR2 ANQGSEA. J was trimmed by 5 bases and V by 6 bases; bases with no gene match: 11. This CDR3 spans 15 amino acids. The CDR3 bases that were read are TGCAGCGTCACAACTCCGGACAGGGGGCGGACTGAA. Translating it yields CSVTTPDRGRTE. The whole CDR3 region reads CSVTTPDRGRTEAFF.

This clone was recorded many times. Coverage ceases 3 residues before the CDR3 finishes, and the germline J gene fills in the end. V and J are TRBV30 and TRBJ2-3; 10 bases align to TRBD2. Germline V gives CDR1 GTSNPN, CDR2 SVGIG (reference sequence). Germline trimming cut 3 bases from V and 5 bases from J; bases unmatched to any gene: 14. The CDR3 sequence is 17 residues long. CDR3 sequence: CAWSSAGTSGAVDTQYF. The CDR3 bases that were read are TGTGCCTGGAGCAGCGCGGGAACTAGCGGGGCTGTAGATACG.

This clone came up many times. The DNA ends 3 residues before the CDR3 does, and the rest of the CDR3 is filled in from the germline J gene. This rearrangement joins TRBV5-6 to TRBJ2-6; D is ambiguous. The V gene lost 0 bases and the J gene lost 3 bases, with 7 bases spanning the gap. Germline CDR1 and CDR2: SGHDT and YYEEEE. The CDR3 is 15 amino acids. CDR3 residues: CASSLGLGGANVLTF. CDR3 bases read: TGTGCCAGCAGCTTGGGGCTTGGTGGGGCCAACGTC.

Ten or more counts support this clone. The DNA ends 3 residues before the CDR3 does, and the rest of the CDR3 is filled in from the germline J gene. The rearrangement joins TRBV7-2 to TRBJ1-2; possible D gene TRBD1, 5 bases. The CDR3 totals 13 residues. Germline V gives CDR1 SGHTA, CDR2 FQGNSA. V was cut by 0 bases and J by 6 bases, with 8 bases left in between. The CDR3 sequence is CASSLALGDGYTF. The DNA read from the CDR3 is TGTGCCAGCAGCTTAGCTTTAGGGGATGGC.

This clone was counted at least ten times. The CDR3 end falls 3 residues outside the read, so it is completed with the germline J gene. The rearrangement uses TRBV30 and TRBJ2-3; the D is unclear. This CDR3 spans 11 amino acids. The V gene lost 3 bases and the J gene lost 3 bases, with 4 bases spanning the gap. Germline CDR1 GTSNPN, CDR2 SVGIG (reference sequence). CDR3 sequence: CAWSRTDTQYF. CDR3 bases read: TGTGCCTGGAGCAGGACAGATACG.

This clone showed up many times. Coverage ceases 3 residues before the CDR3 finishes, and the germline J gene fills in the end. V gene TRBV2 combines with J gene TRBJ2-5, with 7 positions matching TRBD1. The CDR3 runs 16 residues. CDR1 and CDR2 (germline): SNHLY, FYNNEI. V lost 5 bases to trimming and J lost 4 bases; unmatched junction nucleotides: 13. CDR3 in amino acids: CASSNDLTGFGETQYF. The part of the CDR3 DNA that was read is TGTGCCAGCAGTAACGACTTGACAGGGTTCGGAGAGACC.

This clone was seen many times. From the germline J gene comes the end of the CDR3, since the read stops 3 residues before it. The chain couples TRBV5-1 to TRBJ1-1; perhaps TRBD1 as D (5 bases). Germline loops: CDR1 SGHRS, CDR2 YFSETQ. The CDR3 spans 15 residues. V gave up 2 bases and J gave up 1 base, with 12 bases separating them. The covered CDR3 bases are TGCGCCAGCAGCTTTGACAGACCTACGAACACTGAA. Translating it yields CASSFDRPTNTE. Given in full, the CDR3 is CASSFDRPTNTEAFF.

This clone was seen many times. The CDR3 end lies 3 residues beyond the end of the read and is filled in from the germline J gene. The V call is TRBV10-3, the J call TRBJ2-7, with 14 bases matching TRBD2. Germline trimming cut 6 bases from V and 3 bases from J; bases unmatched to any gene: 4. This CDR3 spans 15 amino acids. Germline V gene sequence: CDR1 ENHRY, CDR2 SYGVKD. CDR3 residues: CAIRAGLAGGYEQYF. The sequenced CDR3 bases are TGTGCCATCAGAGCCGGACTAGCGGGGGGCTACGAG.